This paragraph covers one T cell receptor (beta chain) sequence. This record belongs to a study of T cells after somatic rescue of genetic block. V lost 4 bases to trimming and J lost 1 base, with 20 bases between them. The CDR3 runs 17 residues. The germline CDR1 and CDR2 sequences are SGHRS and YFSETQ. The data were produced by immunoSEQ multiplex PCR, yet TCRdb's version contains in-frame clones alone and is incomplete. The sample gives 55,000 to 75,000 clones, less than 95% of which show up once; around 3% is in the top ten. V is TRBV5-1 and J is TRBJ2-5, with D possibly matching TRBD2 (5 bases). Sequences were obtained from peripheral blood mononuclear cells (PBMCs). The TCR comes from a man aged 35-49 years. CDR3 region: CASSRGPKKITQETQYF. CDR3 sequence (DNA): TGCGCCAGCAGCCGCGGGCCAAAAAAGATAACCCAAGAGACCCAGTACTTC.